Listed below are T cell receptor beta chains from one sample, sequenced in a study of blood T cell repertoires in COVID-19. TCRdb's table, derived via immunoSEQ multiplex PCR, lists solely in-frame clones and lacks some. The sample has about 34,000 clones, about 92% seen once. Specimen: peripheral blood. The source is a man aged 80 or over with acute or convalescent COVID-19. The CDR3 runs from the conserved cysteine through the conserved F or W. D genes are given only for firm matches. Expanded clones are given a class, and other clones once, few, many or no size at all.

v_call: TRBV9
clone_size: -
d_call: -
j_call: TRBJ2-7
cdr3_nt: TGTGCCAGCAGCGTAGGTCCCATCTACGAGCAGTACTTC
cdr3_aa: CASSVGPIYEQYF

v_call: TRBV11-2
clone_size: -
d_call: TRBD1
j_call: TRBJ1-2
cdr3_nt: TGTGCCAGCAGCCTAGGACAGGCAGTCTATGGCTACACCTTC
cdr3_aa: CASSLGQAVYGYTF

v_call: TRBV6-4
clone_size: -
d_call: TRBD1
j_call: TRBJ2-3
cdr3_nt: TGTGCCAGCAGTCAGGACAGGAGCACAGATACGCAGTATTTT
cdr3_aa: CASSQDRSTDTQYF

v_call: TRBV5-6
clone_size: -
d_call: -
j_call: TRBJ2-1
cdr3_nt: TGTGCCAGCAGGAGACAGTACAATGAGCAGTTCTTC
cdr3_aa: CASRRQYNEQFF

v_call: TRBV6-5
clone_size: -
d_call: TRBD1
j_call: TRBJ2-7
cdr3_nt: TGTGCCAGCTCCGGGACAGGGGGCTATTACGAGCAGTACTTC
cdr3_aa: CASSGTGGYYEQYF

v_call: TRBV7-2
clone_size: -
d_call: TRBD1
j_call: TRBJ1-4
cdr3_nt: TGTGCCAGCAGCCCTTCAGGGGGAAGGTCTAATGAAAAACTGTTTTTT
cdr3_aa: CASSPSGGRSNEKLFF

v_call: TRBV28
clone_size: -
d_call: -
j_call: TRBJ1-2
cdr3_nt: TGTGCCAGCAGTTTTGCGGGGGCGGAAGGCTACACCTTC
cdr3_aa: CASSFAGAEGYTF

v_call: TRBV18
clone_size: -
d_call: TRBD1
j_call: TRBJ1-1
cdr3_nt: TGTGCCAGCTCACCACCGATCGGACAGGGGTTGTGGACTGAAGCTTTCTTT
cdr3_aa: CASSPPIGQGLWTEAFF

v_call: TRBV2
clone_size: once
d_call: -
j_call: TRBJ1-4
cdr3_nt: TGTGCCAGCAATCTCCGACAGGCTAATGAAAAACTGTTTTTT
cdr3_aa: CASNLRQANEKLFF

v_call: TRBV6-2/TRBV6-3
clone_size: -
d_call: -
j_call: TRBJ2-7
cdr3_nt: TGTGCCAGCAGTTACTCCCATTACGAGCAGTACTTC
cdr3_aa: CASSYSHYEQYF

v_call: TRBV18
clone_size: -
d_call: -
j_call: TRBJ1-4
cdr3_nt: TGTGCCAGCTCCCGGGGTCTCGCGGGTGAAAAACTGTTTTTT
cdr3_aa: CASSRGLAGEKLFF

v_call: TRBV2
clone_size: -
d_call: -
j_call: TRBJ1-5
cdr3_nt: TGTGCCAGCAGTGGGGAGGTGGGGCCCCAGCATTTT
cdr3_aa: CASSGEVGPQHF

v_call: TRBV15
clone_size: -
d_call: TRBD1
j_call: TRBJ1-2
cdr3_nt: TGTGCCACCAGCCGGAGTTTTACCTTACGGGACAGTGGGATGAATGGCTACACCTTC
cdr3_aa: CATSRSFTLRDSGMNGYTF

v_call: TRBV6-5
clone_size: -
d_call: TRBD1
j_call: TRBJ1-5
cdr3_nt: TGTGCCAGCAGAATCGACAGGGGCCAGCAGCCCCAGCATTTT
cdr3_aa: CASRIDRGQQPQHF

v_call: TRBV21-1
clone_size: -
d_call: -
j_call: TRBJ2-2
cdr3_nt: TGTGCCAGCAGCAAAGACCCGGGGAGGGGAGAGGCCGGGGAGCTGTTTTTT
cdr3_aa: CASSKDPGRGEAGELFF

v_call: TRBV2
clone_size: -
d_call: -
j_call: TRBJ1-5
cdr3_nt: TGTGCCAGCAGGAGGGATAGCAATCAGCCCCAGCATTTT
cdr3_aa: CASRRDSNQPQHF

v_call: TRBV27
clone_size: -
d_call: TRBD2
j_call: TRBJ2-7
cdr3_nt: TGTGCCAGCAGTTTCGGGACTAGCGGCTACGAGCAGTACTTC
cdr3_aa: CASSFGTSGYEQYF

v_call: TRBV7-3
clone_size: -
d_call: TRBD2
j_call: TRBJ2-4
cdr3_nt: TGTGCCAGCAGCGCGTCGACTAGCGGTAGAGACATTCAGTACTTC
cdr3_aa: CASSASTSGRDIQYF

v_call: TRBV18
clone_size: -
d_call: TRBD1
j_call: TRBJ2-5
cdr3_nt: TGTGCCAGCTCACCCCGACAGGGCAGGGAGACCCAGTACTTC
cdr3_aa: CASSPRQGRETQYF

v_call: TRBV20-1
clone_size: -
d_call: -
j_call: TRBJ1-2
cdr3_nt: TGCAGTGCTAGTCTCCGGAGAGCTAACTATGGCTACACCTTC
cdr3_aa: CSASLRRANYGYTF

v_call: TRBV29-1
clone_size: -
d_call: -
j_call: TRBJ1-6
cdr3_nt: TGCAGCGTTGGACAGCCCAGCTCCTATAATTCACCCCTCCACTTT
cdr3_aa: CSVGQPSSYNSPLHF

v_call: TRBV28
clone_size: once
d_call: -
j_call: TRBJ2-7
cdr3_nt: TGTGCCAGCAGTTACAGGGCCTACGAGCAGTACTTC
cdr3_aa: CASSYRAYEQYF

v_call: TRBV3-1/TRBV3-2
clone_size: -
d_call: TRBD2
j_call: TRBJ2-5
cdr3_nt: TGTGCCAGCAGCCAAGATATCGCGGCTAGCGGGCTGGAGACCCAGTACTTC
cdr3_aa: CASSQDIAASGLETQYF

v_call: TRBV15
clone_size: -
d_call: TRBD1
j_call: TRBJ1-4
cdr3_nt: TGTGCCACCAGCAACAACAGGGGGGTTAATGAAAAACTGTTTTTT
cdr3_aa: CATSNNRGVNEKLFF

v_call: TRBV6-5
clone_size: -
d_call: -
j_call: TRBJ1-2
cdr3_nt: TGTGCCAGCCTTGGACGGACCCTAGGGGACTATGGCTACACCTTC
cdr3_aa: CASLGRTLGDYGYTF

v_call: TRBV25-1
clone_size: -
d_call: -
j_call: TRBJ1-3
cdr3_nt: TGTGCCAGCAGTGCCGCAGGGGCTGGAAACACCATATATTTT
cdr3_aa: CASSAAGAGNTIYF

v_call: TRBV19
clone_size: -
d_call: -
j_call: TRBJ1-5
cdr3_nt: TGTGCCAGTAGTATAGCGATAGGGGCTCAGCCCCAGCATTTT
cdr3_aa: CASSIAIGAQPQHF

v_call: TRBV27
clone_size: -
d_call: -
j_call: TRBJ1-6
cdr3_nt: TGTGCCAGCAGCCCGGACATTACAAGCTCCTATAATTCACCCCTCCACTTT
cdr3_aa: CASSPDITSSYNSPLHF

v_call: TRBV5-6
clone_size: -
d_call: TRBD2
j_call: TRBJ2-2
cdr3_nt: TGTGCCAGCAGCTTGGACCGCGGGGGGGCCGCCGGGGAGCTGTTTTTT
cdr3_aa: CASSLDRGGAAGELFF

v_call: TRBV6-5
clone_size: -
d_call: TRBD1
j_call: TRBJ2-5
cdr3_nt: TGTGCCAGCAGTAGAGACAGGGTAGAGACCCAGTACTTC
cdr3_aa: CASSRDRVETQYF

v_call: TRBV19
clone_size: once
d_call: TRBD1
j_call: TRBJ1-2
cdr3_nt: TGTGCCAGTAGTATCTTCGGGACAGGGAGTTTATATGGCTACACCTTC
cdr3_aa: CASSIFGTGSLYGYTF

v_call: TRBV27
clone_size: -
d_call: TRBD1
j_call: TRBJ1-1
cdr3_nt: TGTGCCAGCAGTTTCTATCGGGACAGGGACACTGAAGCTTTCTTT
cdr3_aa: CASSFYRDRDTEAFF

v_call: TRBV2
clone_size: -
d_call: -
j_call: TRBJ1-3
cdr3_nt: TGTGCCAGCAGGGAAGACAAAACCTCTGGAAACACCATATATTTT
cdr3_aa: CASREDKTSGNTIYF

v_call: TRBV6-5
clone_size: -
d_call: -
j_call: TRBJ1-5
cdr3_nt: TGTGCCAGCAGCGAGACACTGAGCAATCAGCCCCAGCATTTT
cdr3_aa: CASSETLSNQPQHF

v_call: TRBV5-4
clone_size: -
d_call: -
j_call: TRBJ2-2
cdr3_nt: TGTGCCAGCAGCCGTAGGGACACATTAAACACCGGGGAGCTGTTTTTT
cdr3_aa: CASSRRDTLNTGELFF

v_call: TRBV27
clone_size: once
d_call: TRBD1
j_call: TRBJ1-2
cdr3_nt: TGTGCCAGCAGTTTTATAGGGGACAGCGTTACTAACTATGGCTACACCTTC
cdr3_aa: CASSFIGDSVTNYGYTF

v_call: TRBV9
clone_size: -
d_call: -
j_call: TRBJ1-1
cdr3_nt: TGTGCCAGCAGCAAGACTGGTAACACTGAAGCTTTCTTT
cdr3_aa: CASSKTGNTEAFF

v_call: TRBV6-6
clone_size: -
d_call: TRBD1
j_call: TRBJ1-6
cdr3_nt: TGTGCCAGCAGTCCCGGGACAGGGAGACGTCGATCTCGCGGAGATTCACCCCTCCACTTT
cdr3_aa: CASSPGTGRRRSRGDSPLHF

v_call: TRBV5-1
clone_size: -
d_call: -
j_call: TRBJ2-6
cdr3_nt: TGCGCCAGCAGCTTGGCGGCCACTAGAAGTCTCTCTGGGGCCAACGTCCTGACTTTC
cdr3_aa: CASSLAATRSLSGANVLTF

v_call: TRBV6-1
clone_size: -
d_call: -
j_call: TRBJ2-3
cdr3_nt: TGTGCCAGCAGTGAAGCGGGTCGGGGCACAGATACGCAGTATTTT
cdr3_aa: CASSEAGRGTDTQYF

v_call: TRBV28
clone_size: -
d_call: -
j_call: TRBJ1-1
cdr3_nt: TGTGCCAGCACCCCTGAGGCAGCTCCCTCAACAAGGGGAGCTTTCTTT
cdr3_aa: CASTPEAAPSTRGAFF

v_call: TRBV2
clone_size: -
d_call: TRBD1
j_call: TRBJ2-3
cdr3_nt: TGTGCCAGCAGTGTAGGGACAGGGAGGGCTCGTGATACGCAGTATTTT
cdr3_aa: CASSVGTGRARDTQYF

v_call: TRBV19
clone_size: -
d_call: -
j_call: TRBJ1-2
cdr3_nt: TGTGCCAGTGGACAGAACTATGGCTACACCTTC
cdr3_aa: CASGQNYGYTF

v_call: TRBV15
clone_size: -
d_call: -
j_call: TRBJ1-3
cdr3_nt: TGTGCCACCAGCAGAGATCCTCCGTCACACTCTGGAAACACCATATATTTT
cdr3_aa: CATSRDPPSHSGNTIYF

v_call: TRBV5-6
clone_size: -
d_call: -
j_call: TRBJ2-3
cdr3_nt: TGTGCCAGCAGCTGGAGAGGGGATACGCAGTATTTT
cdr3_aa: CASSWRGDTQYF

v_call: TRBV3-1/TRBV3-2
clone_size: -
d_call: -
j_call: TRBJ1-1
cdr3_nt: TGTGCCAGCAGTCTCTACAGGACCGAAGCTTTCTTT
cdr3_aa: CASSLYRTEAFF

v_call: TRBV29-1
clone_size: -
d_call: TRBD1
j_call: TRBJ1-1
cdr3_nt: TGCAGCGCTCGGACAGGGCGGACGAACACTGAAGCTTTCTTT
cdr3_aa: CSARTGRTNTEAFF

v_call: TRBV19
clone_size: -
d_call: TRBD2
j_call: TRBJ2-2
cdr3_nt: TGTGCCAGTAGTGCTACTTTAGTAGCGGCGGGAGCCGGGGAGCTGTTTTTT
cdr3_aa: CASSATLVAAGAGELFF

v_call: TRBV5-1
clone_size: -
d_call: TRBD1
j_call: TRBJ2-2
cdr3_nt: TGCGCCAGCAGCTTGGGAGACAGGGTGAACACCGGGGAGCTGTTTTTT
cdr3_aa: CASSLGDRVNTGELFF

v_call: TRBV5-1
clone_size: -
d_call: TRBD1
j_call: TRBJ1-6
cdr3_nt: TGCGCCAGCAGCCAGGGACAGGAGAGTTCACCCCTCCACTTT
cdr3_aa: CASSQGQESSPLHF

v_call: TRBV2
clone_size: -
d_call: -
j_call: TRBJ1-4
cdr3_nt: TGTGCCAGCAGTGAAGAAGCCAGGGGACCTGCAACTAATGAAAAACTGTTTTTT
cdr3_aa: CASSEEARGPATNEKLFF

v_call: TRBV7-9
clone_size: -
d_call: -
j_call: TRBJ1-5
cdr3_nt: TGTGCCAGCAGCCACAGGGATAGCATTGAGCCCCAGCATTTT
cdr3_aa: CASSHRDSIEPQHF

v_call: TRBV7-9
clone_size: -
d_call: -
j_call: TRBJ1-2
cdr3_nt: TGTGCCAGCAGCCCTACAGTTCTCTATGGCTACACCTTC
cdr3_aa: CASSPTVLYGYTF